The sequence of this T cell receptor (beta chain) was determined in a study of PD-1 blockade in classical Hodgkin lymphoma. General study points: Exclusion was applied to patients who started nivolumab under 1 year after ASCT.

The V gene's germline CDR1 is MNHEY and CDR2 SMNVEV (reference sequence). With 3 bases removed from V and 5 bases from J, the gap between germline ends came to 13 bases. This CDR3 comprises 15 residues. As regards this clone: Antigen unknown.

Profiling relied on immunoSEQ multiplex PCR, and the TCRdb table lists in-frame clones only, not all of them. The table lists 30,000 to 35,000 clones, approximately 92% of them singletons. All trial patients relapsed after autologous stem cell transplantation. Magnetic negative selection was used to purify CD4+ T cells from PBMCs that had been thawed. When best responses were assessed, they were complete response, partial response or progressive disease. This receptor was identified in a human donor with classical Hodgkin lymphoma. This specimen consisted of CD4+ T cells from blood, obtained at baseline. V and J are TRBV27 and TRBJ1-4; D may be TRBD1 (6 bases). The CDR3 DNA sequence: TGTGCCAGCAGTTTCCTTAGGGGGAGGAATGAAAAACTGTTTTTT. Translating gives CASSFLRGRNEKLFF.